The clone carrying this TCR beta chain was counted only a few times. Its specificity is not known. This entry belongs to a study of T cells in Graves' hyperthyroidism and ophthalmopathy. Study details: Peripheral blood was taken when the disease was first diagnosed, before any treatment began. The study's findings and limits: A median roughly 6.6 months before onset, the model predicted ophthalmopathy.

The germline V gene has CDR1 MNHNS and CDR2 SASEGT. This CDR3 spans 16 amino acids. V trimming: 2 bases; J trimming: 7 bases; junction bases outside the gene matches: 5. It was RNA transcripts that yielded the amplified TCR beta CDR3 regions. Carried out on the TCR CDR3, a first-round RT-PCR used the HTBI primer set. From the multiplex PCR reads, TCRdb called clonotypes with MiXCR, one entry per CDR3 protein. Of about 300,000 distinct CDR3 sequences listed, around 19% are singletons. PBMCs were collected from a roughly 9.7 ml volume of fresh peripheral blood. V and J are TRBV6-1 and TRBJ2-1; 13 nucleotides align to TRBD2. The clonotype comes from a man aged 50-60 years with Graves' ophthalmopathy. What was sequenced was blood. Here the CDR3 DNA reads TGTGCCAGCAGTGAATTGGGACTAGCGGGACGTAATGAGCAGTTCTTC. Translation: CASSELGLAGRNEQFF.